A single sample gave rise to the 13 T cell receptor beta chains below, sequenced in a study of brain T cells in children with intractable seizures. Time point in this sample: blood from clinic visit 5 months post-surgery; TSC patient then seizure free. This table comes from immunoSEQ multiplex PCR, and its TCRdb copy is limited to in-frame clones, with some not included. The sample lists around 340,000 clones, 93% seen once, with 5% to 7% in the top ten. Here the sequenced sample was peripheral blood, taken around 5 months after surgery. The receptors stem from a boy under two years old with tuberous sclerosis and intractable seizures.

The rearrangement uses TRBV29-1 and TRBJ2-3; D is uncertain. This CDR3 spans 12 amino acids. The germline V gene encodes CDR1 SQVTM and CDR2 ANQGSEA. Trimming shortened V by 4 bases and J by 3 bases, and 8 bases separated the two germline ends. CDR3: CSVGFQTDTQYF. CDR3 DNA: TGCAGCGTTGGCTTCCAGACAGATACGCAGTATTTT.

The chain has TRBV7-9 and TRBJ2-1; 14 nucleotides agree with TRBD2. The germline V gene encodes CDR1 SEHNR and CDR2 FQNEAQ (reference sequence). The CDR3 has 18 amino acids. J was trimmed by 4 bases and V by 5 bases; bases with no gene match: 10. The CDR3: CASSDTRTSGRSYNEQFF. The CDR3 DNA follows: TGTGCCAGCAGCGACACGAGGACTAGCGGGAGGTCTTACAATGAGCAGTTCTTC.

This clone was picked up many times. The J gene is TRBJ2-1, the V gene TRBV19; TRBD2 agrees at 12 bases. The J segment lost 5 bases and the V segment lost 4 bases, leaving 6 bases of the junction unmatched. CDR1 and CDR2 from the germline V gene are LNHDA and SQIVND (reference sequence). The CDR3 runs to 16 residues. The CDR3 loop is CASSKLAGGPNNEQFF. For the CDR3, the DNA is TGTGCCAGTAGTAAACTAGCGGGAGGACCAAACAATGAGCAGTTCTTC.

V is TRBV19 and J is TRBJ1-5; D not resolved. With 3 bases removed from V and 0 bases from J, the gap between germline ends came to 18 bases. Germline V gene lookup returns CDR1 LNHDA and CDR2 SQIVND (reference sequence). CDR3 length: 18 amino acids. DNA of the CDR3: TGTGCCAGTAGTATCCCGCCAGGCGCGAAAAATAGCAATCAGCCCCAGCATTTT. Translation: CASSIPPGAKNSNQPQHF. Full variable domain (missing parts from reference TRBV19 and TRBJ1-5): DGGITQSPKYLFRKEGQNVTLSCEQNLNHDAMYWYRQDPGQGLRLIYYSQIVNDFQKGDIAEGYSVSREKKESFPLTVTSAQKNPTAFYLCASSIPPGAKNSNQPQHFGDGTRLSIL.

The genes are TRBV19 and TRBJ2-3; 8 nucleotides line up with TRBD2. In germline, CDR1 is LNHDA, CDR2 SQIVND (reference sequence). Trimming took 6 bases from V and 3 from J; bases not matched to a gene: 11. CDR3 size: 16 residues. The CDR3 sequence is CASSKLSGKLTDTQYF. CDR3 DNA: TGTGCCAGTAGCAAACTTAGCGGGAAATTAACAGATACGCAGTATTTT.

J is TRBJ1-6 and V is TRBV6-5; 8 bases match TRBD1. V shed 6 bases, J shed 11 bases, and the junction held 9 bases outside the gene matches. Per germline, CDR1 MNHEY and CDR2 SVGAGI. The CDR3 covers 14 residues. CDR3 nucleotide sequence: TGTGCCAGCAGCTACCAGGACAGGGTTGCACCCCTCCACTTT. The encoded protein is CASSYQDRVAPLHF.

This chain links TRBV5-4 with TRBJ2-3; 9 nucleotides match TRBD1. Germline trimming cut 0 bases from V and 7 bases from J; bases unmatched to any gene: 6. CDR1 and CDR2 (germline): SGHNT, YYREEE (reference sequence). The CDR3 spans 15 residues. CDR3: CASSLAGTGRYTQYF. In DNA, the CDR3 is TGTGCCAGCAGCTTGGCCGGGACAGGGCGTTATACGCAGTATTTT.

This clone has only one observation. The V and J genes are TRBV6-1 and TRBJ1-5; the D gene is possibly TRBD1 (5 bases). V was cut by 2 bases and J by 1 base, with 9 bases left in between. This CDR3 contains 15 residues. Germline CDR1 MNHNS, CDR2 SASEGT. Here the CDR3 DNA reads TGTGCCAGCAGTGAACAGGGTCCGAGCAATCAGCCCCAGCATTTT. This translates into CASSEQGPSNQPQHF.

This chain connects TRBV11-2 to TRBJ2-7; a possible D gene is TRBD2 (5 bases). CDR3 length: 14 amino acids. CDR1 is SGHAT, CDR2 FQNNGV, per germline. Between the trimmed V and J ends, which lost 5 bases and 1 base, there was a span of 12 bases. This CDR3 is CASSEGSMSYEQYF. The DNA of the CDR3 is TGTGCCAGCAGCGAAGGGAGTATGTCCTACGAGCAGTACTTC. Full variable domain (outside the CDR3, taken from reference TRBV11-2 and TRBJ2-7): EAGVAQSPRYKIIEKRQSVAFWCNPISGHATLYWYQQILGQGPKLLIQFQNNGVVDDSQLPKDRFSAERLKGVDSTLKIQPAKLEDSAVYLCASSEGSMSYEQYFGPGTRLTVT.

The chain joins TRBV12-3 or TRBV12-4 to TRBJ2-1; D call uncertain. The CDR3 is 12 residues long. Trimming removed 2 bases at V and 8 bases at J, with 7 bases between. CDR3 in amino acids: CASSLRRDEQFF. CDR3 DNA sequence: TGTGCCAGCAGTTTAAGGCGCGATGAGCAGTTCTTC.

CDR3 residues: CASSFGKYTEAFF. As DNA, the CDR3 is TGTGCCAGCAGTTTCGGGAAGTACACTGAAGCTTTCTTT. The chain employs TRBV27 and TRBJ1-1; D remains ambiguous. This CDR3 comprises 13 residues. The germline gives CDR1 MNHEY, CDR2 SMNVEV (reference sequence). V was trimmed by 3 bases and J by 3 bases, leaving 8 bases between them.

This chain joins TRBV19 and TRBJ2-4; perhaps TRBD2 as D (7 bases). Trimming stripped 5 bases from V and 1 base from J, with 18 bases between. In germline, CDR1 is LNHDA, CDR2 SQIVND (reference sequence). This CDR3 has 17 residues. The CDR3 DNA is TGTGCCAGTAGTGCTCGGCGGGGGCGCGAGGCCAAAAACATTCAGTACTTC. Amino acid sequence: CASSARRGREAKNIQYF. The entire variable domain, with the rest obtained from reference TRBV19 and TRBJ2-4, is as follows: DGGITQSPKYLFRKEGQNVTLSCEQNLNHDAMYWYRQDPGQGLRLIYYSQIVNDFQKGDIAEGYSVSREKKESFPLTVTSAQKNPTAFYLCASSARRGREAKNIQYFGAGTRLSVL.

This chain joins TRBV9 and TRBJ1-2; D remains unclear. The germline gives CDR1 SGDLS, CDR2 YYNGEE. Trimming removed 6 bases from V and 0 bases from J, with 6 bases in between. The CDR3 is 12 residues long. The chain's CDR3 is CASTAANYGYTF. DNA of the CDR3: TGTGCCAGCACAGCAGCTAACTATGGCTACACCTTC.